These 29 T cell receptor beta chains originate from one sample sequenced in a study of vaccination and CD4 T cells after COVID-19. With the Oncomine TCR Beta short-read assay, DNA from cultured CD4+ T cells was sequenced. MiXCR, applied by TCRdb to the PCR reads, yields one record per CDR3 protein. Among about 23,000 distinct CDR3 sequences listed, around 54% were seen once. No cognate antigen is known for these TCRs. Regarding treatment: 10-day PBMC culture with coronavirus spike peptide pools or control peptides (ViraFEST assay). Sequencing was carried out using CD4+ T cells from blood, cultured in vitro. All receptors come from a human donor who had recovered from COVID-19.

The CDR3 spells CASSFPGEQYF. The CDR3 DNA reads as TGTGCCAGCAGTTTTCCCGGCGAGCAGTACTTC. The chain joins TRBV28 to TRBJ2-7; D gene ambiguous. Germline lookup yields CDR1 MDHEN and CDR2 SYDVKM. Trimming took 3 bases from V and 6 from J, leaving 6 bases between them. This CDR3 contains 11 residues. Complete variable domain (other parts from reference TRBV28 and TRBJ2-7): DVKVTQSSRYLVKRTGEKVFLECVQDMDHENMFWYRQDPGLGLRLIYFSYDVKMKEKGDIPEGYSVSREKKERFSLILESASTNQTSMYLCASSFPGEQYFGPGTRLTVT.

This chain connects TRBV7-3 to TRBJ1-2; TRBD1 might be the D (6 bases). V lost 5 bases and J 2 bases, leaving 18 bases between the germline ends. This CDR3 spans 16 amino acids. Germline CDR1 reads SGHTA; CDR2 reads FQGTGA. CDR3 sequence reads: CASSPGVLGRNYGYTF. The CDR3, as DNA: TGTGCCAGCAGCCCAGGGGTCCTGGGTCGAAACTATGGCTACACCTTC.

The chain recombines TRBV7-8 with TRBJ2-7; D is possibly TRBD2 (5 bases). In germline, CDR1 is SGHVS, CDR2 FQNEAQ. With 3 bases removed from V and 3 bases from J, the gap between germline ends came to 9 bases. The CDR3 runs to 13 residues. CDR3 coding DNA: TGTGCCAGCAGCTTTACTAGGGACTACGAGCAGTACTTC. It encodes CASSFTRDYEQYF.

The V and J genes are TRBV7-2 and TRBJ2-1; 16 bases map to TRBD2. Germline V lookup: CDR1 SGHTA, CDR2 FQGNSA. V lost 5 bases, J lost 8 bases, and 6 bases stayed unmatched. The CDR3 totals 16 residues. CDR3 sequence (DNA): TGTGCCAGCAGCAATACCGGGACTAGCGGGAGGGATGAGCAGTTCTTC. It translates to CASSNTGTSGRDEQFF.

The chain joins TRBV7-9 to TRBJ1-5; 10 bases align to TRBD1. The CDR3 spans 19 residues. Germline assignment: CDR1 SEHNR and CDR2 FQNEAQ (reference sequence). V shed 1 base and J 6 bases; nucleotides not matched to a gene: 15. For the CDR3, the DNA is TGTGCCAGCAGCTTAGTTGGGTCGGCAACGGGACAGGGGACTCAGCCCCAGCATTTT. It specifies CASSLVGSATGQGTQPQHF.

The chain links TRBV19 to TRBJ1-2; D ambiguous. This CDR3 is built from 13 residues. Germline assignment: CDR1 LNHDA and CDR2 SQIVND (reference sequence). The V gene lost 4 bases and the J gene lost 1 base, with 7 bases spanning the gap. For the CDR3, the DNA is TGTGCCAGTAGTACCGACGTTAACTATGGCTACACCTTC. Amino acid sequence: CASSTDVNYGYTF.

This chain connects TRBV20-1 to TRBJ1-2; D is uncertain. The CDR3 runs 14 residues. The germline V gene has CDR1 DFQATT and CDR2 SNEGSKA (reference sequence). The V end lost 6 bases, the J end lost 1 base, and 15 bases lay between the germline ends. CDR3 bases: TGCAGTGCCAGCGACGGAGCTGTTAACTATGGCTACACCTTC. Encoded protein: CSASDGAVNYGYTF.

The V gene is TRBV28, the J gene TRBJ2-1; 10 bases align to TRBD2. The germline V gene encodes CDR1 MDHEN and CDR2 SYDVKM. This CDR3 has 16 residues. V trimming: 3 bases; J trimming: 0 bases; junction bases outside the gene matches: 2. CDR3 sequence reads: CASSLPSGSSYNEQFF. In nucleotides, the CDR3 is TGTGCCAGCAGTTTGCCTAGCGGGAGCTCCTACAATGAGCAGTTCTTC. The variable domain in full, completed from reference TRBV28 and TRBJ2-1, reads DVKVTQSSRYLVKRTGEKVFLECVQDMDHENMFWYRQDPGLGLRLIYFSYDVKMKEKGDIPEGYSVSREKKERFSLILESASTNQTSMYLCASSLPSGSSYNEQFFGPGTRLTVL.

Written as DNA, the CDR3 is TGTGCCAGCAGCTTACAATCTAGGCCCACAGATACGCAGTATTTT. As protein: CASSLQSRPTDTQYF. The chain uses TRBV7-3 and TRBJ2-3, with D uncertain. The V gene lost 2 bases and the J gene lost 2 bases, with 11 bases spanning the gap. This CDR3 is 15 amino acids long. Germline CDR1 and CDR2: SGHTA and FQGTGA.

The J gene is TRBJ2-3, the V gene TRBV20-1; D may be TRBD2 (5 bases). The CDR3 has 13 amino acids. V was shortened by 1 base and J by 5 bases, with 10 bases between the two germline ends. CDR1 DFQATT and CDR2 SNEGSKA come from the germline V gene (reference sequence). The CDR3 DNA follows: TGCAGTGCTAGAGCGGGGTCCGGAGATACGCAGTATTTT. Protein: CSARAGSGDTQYF.

This clonotype was seen more than once but under ten times. V is TRBV6-2 or TRBV6-3 and J is TRBJ1-2; D gene unclear. The germline V and J ends were trimmed by 2 bases and 2 bases, with 3 bases remaining between them. The germline V gene encodes CDR1 MNHEY and CDR2 SVGEGT. The CDR3 length is 12 residues. CDR3 residues: CASSYRNYGYTF. CDR3 nucleotides: TGTGCCAGCAGTTACAGGAACTATGGCTACACCTTC.

V and J are TRBV20-1 and TRBJ2-7; 10 nucleotides match TRBD2. V was clipped by 5 bases and J by 0 bases; unmatched bases: 7. The germline V gene has CDR1 DFQATT and CDR2 SNEGSKA (reference sequence). The CDR3 loop spans 15 amino acids. The CDR3 coding sequence is TGCAGTGCTCCTCGACTAGCGGGTGTCTCCTACGAGCAGTACTTC. As protein: CSAPRLAGVSYEQYF.

The rearrangement uses TRBV6-2 or TRBV6-3 and TRBJ2-7, with 9 bases that match TRBD1. The germline V gene has CDR1 MNHEY and CDR2 SVGEGT. The V and J ends lost 5 bases and 9 bases, in that order; junction bases with no gene match: 14. The CDR3 has 15 residues. CDR3 protein: CASSNTGTGNLRQYF. DNA for the CDR3: TGTGCCAGCAGTAACACCGGGACAGGGAATTTACGGCAGTACTTC.

The chain combines TRBV7-2 with TRBJ2-2, with D possibly being TRBD1 or TRBD2 (6 bases each). V lost 2 bases to trimming and J lost 5 bases, with 18 bases between them. The CDR3 consists of 17 residues. CDR1 SGHTA and CDR2 FQGNSA come from the germline V gene. As DNA, the CDR3 is TGTGCCAGCAGCTTAATGGGGGGACACACCGGGACCGGGGAGCTGTTTTTT. Protein: CASSLMGGHTGTGELFF.

This rearrangement joins TRBV6-1 to TRBJ1-5; D gene ambiguous. The CDR3 totals 12 residues. V gave up 5 bases and J gave up 4 bases, with 6 bases separating them. CDR1 and CDR2 (germline): MNHNS, SASEGT. The CDR3 nucleotides read TGTGCCAGCAGTCCCGGGAATCAGCCCCAGCATTTT. It specifies CASSPGNQPQHF.

This chain uses TRBV24-1 with TRBJ2-2, with 9 bases lining up with TRBD1. CDR3 size: 17 residues. Per germline, CDR1 KGHDR and CDR2 SFDVKD. J gave up 0 bases and V 4 bases, and 5 bases lay outside the gene matches. In DNA, the CDR3 is TGTGCCACCAGTGACCCAAGACAGGGGGCGAACACCGGGGAGCTGTTTTTT. Translation gives CATSDPRQGANTGELFF.

The chain couples TRBV2 to TRBJ1-1; D may be TRBD1 (6 bases). The CDR3 is 15 residues long. Trimming took off 2 bases at V and 4 bases at J, with 14 bases between the two ends. In germline, CDR1 is SNHLY, CDR2 FYNNEI. CDR3 region: CASSETGGVITEAFF. The CDR3 nucleotides are TGTGCCAGCAGTGAAACGGGGGGCGTTATCACTGAAGCTTTCTTT.

This chain connects TRBV6-1 to TRBJ2-1, with 15 bases aligning to TRBD2. After removal of 5 bases from V and 6 bases from J, the junction contained 8 bases not matched to a gene. The CDR3 consists of 17 residues. From germline, CDR1 is MNHNS and CDR2 SASEGT. The chain's CDR3 is CASSRGLAGGLTNEQFF. The CDR3 DNA reads TGTGCCAGCAGTCGGGGACTAGCGGGAGGCCTTACCAATGAGCAGTTCTTC.

This clonotype was observed a handful of times. This chain links TRBV2 with TRBJ2-3, with 7 bases lining up with TRBD2. Germline V gene lookup returns CDR1 SNHLY and CDR2 FYNNEI. J was trimmed by 9 bases and V by 7 bases; bases with no gene match: 7. The CDR3 contains 12 residues. In nucleotides, the CDR3 is TGTGCCAGCAAGGGCGTGGGGGGGACGCAGTATTTT. Translation: CASKGVGGTQYF.

This clonotype appeared a single time. The chain combines TRBV2 with TRBJ2-7; tentatively, D is TRBD2 (6 bases). The V gene lost 6 bases and the J gene lost 4 bases, with 13 bases spanning the gap. Germline CDR1 reads SNHLY; CDR2 reads FYNNEI. The CDR3 length is 13 residues. This CDR3 reads CASRLSRGYEQYF. CDR3 coding DNA: TGTGCCAGCAGGTTATCCCGGGGGTACGAGCAGTACTTC.

This clonotype came up a few times. The chain couples TRBV4-1 to TRBJ1-4; TRBD1 matches 12 bases. The CDR3 is 19 amino acids. With 2 bases clipped from V and 6 bases from J, the junction kept 13 bases outside the gene matches. The germline V gene has CDR1 MGHRA and CDR2 YSYEKL. The CDR3 sequence: CASSQQSGTGGAGYEKLFF. CDR3 coding DNA: TGCGCCAGCAGCCAACAATCCGGGACAGGGGGCGCAGGGTATGAAAAACTGTTTTTT.

This chain connects TRBV12-3 or TRBV12-4 to TRBJ2-7, with D perhaps given as TRBD1 or TRBD2 (5 bases each). The CDR3 extends over 12 amino acids. V was clipped by 5 bases and J by 3 bases, with 8 bases between them. CDR3 loop: CASSRDLYEQYF. DNA of the CDR3: TGTGCCAGCAGTCGGGACCTCTACGAGCAGTACTTC.

The rearrangement links TRBV7-2 to TRBJ1-6; D is undetermined. The V end was cut by 1 base, the J end by 6 bases, with 4 bases between. CDR1 SGHTA and CDR2 FQGNSA come from the germline V gene. CDR3 size: 13 residues. For the CDR3, the DNA is TGTGCCAGCAGCTTAGACGGTAATTCACCCCTCCACTTT. It yields the protein CASSLDGNSPLHF.

The chain combines TRBV7-9 with TRBJ1-1; the D is unclear. This CDR3 is built from 15 residues. The germline V gene has CDR1 SEHNR and CDR2 FQNEAQ (reference sequence). The V and J ends lost 1 base and 1 base respectively, with 10 bases between them. Here the CDR3 reads CASSLGSVGNTEAFF. The CDR3 region has the DNA TGTGCCAGCAGCTTAGGCTCGGTGGGGAACACTGAAGCTTTCTTT. Variable domain in full (rest from reference TRBV7-9 and TRBJ1-1): DTGVSQNPRHKITKRGQNVTFRCDPISEHNRLYWYRQTLGQGPEFLTYFQNEAQLEKSRLLSDRFSAERPKGSFSTLEIQRTEQGDSAMYLCASSLGSVGNTEAFFGQGTRLTVV.

The rearrangement joins TRBV6-1 to TRBJ2-7; 8 nucleotides line up with TRBD1. Germline CDR1 reads MNHNS; CDR2 reads SASEGT. V dropped 5 bases and J dropped 5; count of bases not matched to a gene: 8. The CDR3 is 14 amino acids. The chain's CDR3 is CASSRRDRSHEQYF. CDR3 nucleotides: TGTGCCAGCAGTCGCCGGGACAGGTCTCACGAGCAGTACTTC.

The chain recombines TRBV6-2 or TRBV6-3 with TRBJ1-5; possible D gene TRBD1, 6 bases. Deletions cut 7 bases from V and 4 bases from J, with 14 bases between. The germline CDR1 and CDR2 sequences are MNHEY and SVGEGT. This CDR3 has 14 amino acids. DNA of the CDR3: TGTGCCAGCACCCACCCCAGGGGTAATCAGCCCCAGCATTTT. Translation: CASTHPRGNQPQHF.

This chain connects TRBV20-1 to TRBJ1-1, with D maybe TRBD1 (5 bases). Germline CDR1 is DFQATT and CDR2 is SNEGSKA (reference sequence). The CDR3 has 12 residues. Trimming shortened V by 5 bases and J by 1 base, and 8 bases separated the two germline ends. The CDR3 region has the DNA TGCAGTGCTTGGGGGGGGAACACTGAAGCTTTCTTT. It yields the protein CSAWGGNTEAFF.

This clonotype turned up a few times. This chain links TRBV19 with TRBJ2-2; tentatively, D is TRBD1 (6 bases). The CDR3 spans 14 residues. Germline V CDR1 and CDR2: LNHDA, SQIVND (reference sequence). The V end lost 4 bases, the J end lost 0 bases, and 6 bases lay between the germline ends. For the CDR3, the DNA is TGTGCCAGTAGTAGGACAGCGAACACCGGGGAGCTGTTTTTT. Its protein is CASSRTANTGELFF.

The chain recombines TRBV6-2 or TRBV6-3 with TRBJ2-1; 16 bases align to TRBD2. Trimming at V came to 0 bases and at J to 3 bases, leaving 5 bases not matched to a gene. Germline-derived CDR1 and CDR2 are MNHEY and SVGEGT. The CDR3 length is 19 residues. CDR3 in amino acids: CASSYSGTSGGAFYNEQFF. The CDR3 coding sequence is TGTGCCAGCAGTTACTCTGGGACTAGCGGGGGGGCCTTCTACAATGAGCAGTTCTTC.